This TCR beta chain comes out of a study of vaccination and CD4 T cells after COVID-19. As for the study in general: Cultures that served as controls received a CEFX pool, an HIV-1 Nef pool, or no peptide.

The Oncomine TCR Beta short-read assay generated sequence data from the DNA of cultured CD4+ T cells. TCRdb fed the PCR reads into MiXCR, producing one record per CDR3 protein. The sample holds approximately 16,000 distinct CDR3 sequences, about 45% seen once. V shed 6 bases, J shed 4 bases, and the junction held 8 bases outside the gene matches. This CDR3 region has 15 residues. CDR1 MNHNS and CDR2 SASEGT come from the germline V gene. As concerns this clonotype: Antigen: not known.

The treatment is: roughly 11-day PBMC culture with coronavirus spike peptide pools or control peptides (ViraFEST assay). Culture conditions combined roughly 2 million PBMCs per well with 10 IU/ml IL-2 and about 9.8 ug/ml peptide pools. Sequenced here: CD4+ T cells from blood, cultured in vitro, sampled after SARS-CoV-2 vaccination. This TCR derives from a human donor who had recovered from COVID-19. J is TRBJ2-3 and V is TRBV6-1, with 9 nucleotides matching TRBD2. The CDR3, as DNA: TGTGCCAGCAGCCACCGGGCGGGAGGGGCAGATACGCAGTATTTT. Its translation: CASSHRAGGADTQYF.